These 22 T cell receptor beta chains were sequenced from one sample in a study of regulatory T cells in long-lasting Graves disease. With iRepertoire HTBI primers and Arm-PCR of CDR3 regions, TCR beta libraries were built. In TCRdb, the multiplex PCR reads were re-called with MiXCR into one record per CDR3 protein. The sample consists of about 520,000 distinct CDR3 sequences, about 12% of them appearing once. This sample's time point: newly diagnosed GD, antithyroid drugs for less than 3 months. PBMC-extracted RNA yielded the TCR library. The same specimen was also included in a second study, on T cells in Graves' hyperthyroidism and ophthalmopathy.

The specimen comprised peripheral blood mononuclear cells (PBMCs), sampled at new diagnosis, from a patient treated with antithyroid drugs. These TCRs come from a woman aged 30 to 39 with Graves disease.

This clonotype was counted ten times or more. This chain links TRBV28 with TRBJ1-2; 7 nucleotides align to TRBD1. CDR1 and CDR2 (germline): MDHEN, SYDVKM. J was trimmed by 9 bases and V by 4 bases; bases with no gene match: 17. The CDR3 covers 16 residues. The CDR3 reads CASSSPSGGARPSYTF. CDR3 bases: TGTGCCAGCAGTTCCCCCTCAGGGGGGGCACGCCCCAGCTACACCTTC.

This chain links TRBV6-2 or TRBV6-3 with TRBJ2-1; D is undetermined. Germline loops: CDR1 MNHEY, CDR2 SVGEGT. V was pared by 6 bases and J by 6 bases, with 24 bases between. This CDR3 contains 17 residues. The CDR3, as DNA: TGTGCCAGCAGCCCTCCCCCCCAGTTCGCAACTTTCAATGAGCAGTTCTTC. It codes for CASSPPPQFATFNEQFF.

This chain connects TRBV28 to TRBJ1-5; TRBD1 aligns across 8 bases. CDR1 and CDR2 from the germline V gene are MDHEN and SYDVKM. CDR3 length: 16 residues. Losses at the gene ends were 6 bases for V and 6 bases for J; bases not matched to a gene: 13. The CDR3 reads CASSPLMAGTGQPQHF. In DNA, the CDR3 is TGTGCCAGCAGCCCTCTAATGGCAGGGACAGGTCAGCCCCAGCATTTT.

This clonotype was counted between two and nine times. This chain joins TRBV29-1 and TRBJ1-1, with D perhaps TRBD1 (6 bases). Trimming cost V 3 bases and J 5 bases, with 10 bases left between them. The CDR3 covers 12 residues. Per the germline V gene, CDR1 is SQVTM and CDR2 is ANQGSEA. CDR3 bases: TGCAGCGTTGATCTAGGGGGGACTGAAGCTTTCTTT. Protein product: CSVDLGGTEAFF.

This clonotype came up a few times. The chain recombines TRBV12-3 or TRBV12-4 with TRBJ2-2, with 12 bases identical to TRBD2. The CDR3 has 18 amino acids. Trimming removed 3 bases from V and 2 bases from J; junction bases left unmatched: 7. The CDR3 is CASSFFGLAGINTGELFF. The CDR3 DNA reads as TGTGCCAGCAGTTTCTTCGGACTAGCGGGAATTAACACCGGGGAGCTGTTTTTT.

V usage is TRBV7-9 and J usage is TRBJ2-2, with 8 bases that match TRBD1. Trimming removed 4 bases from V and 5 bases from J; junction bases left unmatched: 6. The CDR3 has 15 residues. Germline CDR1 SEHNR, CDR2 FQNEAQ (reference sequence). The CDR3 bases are TGTGCCAGCAGCTACTCAGGGGGCGGGACCGGGGAGCTGTTTTTT. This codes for CASSYSGGGTGELFF.

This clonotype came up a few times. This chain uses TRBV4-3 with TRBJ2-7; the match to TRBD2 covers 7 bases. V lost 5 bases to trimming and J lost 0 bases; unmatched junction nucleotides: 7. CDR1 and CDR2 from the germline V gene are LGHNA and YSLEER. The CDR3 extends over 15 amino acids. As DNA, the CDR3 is TGCGCCAGCAGCTATATACTAGCGCCCTCCTACGAGCAGTACTTC. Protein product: CASSYILAPSYEQYF.

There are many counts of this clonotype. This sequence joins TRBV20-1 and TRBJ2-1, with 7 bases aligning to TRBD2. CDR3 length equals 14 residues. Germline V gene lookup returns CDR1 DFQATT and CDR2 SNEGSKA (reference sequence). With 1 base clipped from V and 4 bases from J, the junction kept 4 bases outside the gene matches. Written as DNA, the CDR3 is TGCAGTGCTAGAGGGGAGCGGGGATACAATGAGCAGTTCTTC. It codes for CSARGERGYNEQFF.

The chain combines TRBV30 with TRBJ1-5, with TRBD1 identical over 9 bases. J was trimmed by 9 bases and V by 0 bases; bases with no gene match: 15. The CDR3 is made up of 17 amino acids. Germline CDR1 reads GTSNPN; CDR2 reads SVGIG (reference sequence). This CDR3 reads CAWSVGQGPPWVGPQHF. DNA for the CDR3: TGTGCCTGGAGTGTGGGACAGGGCCCACCCTGGGTCGGGCCCCAGCATTTT.

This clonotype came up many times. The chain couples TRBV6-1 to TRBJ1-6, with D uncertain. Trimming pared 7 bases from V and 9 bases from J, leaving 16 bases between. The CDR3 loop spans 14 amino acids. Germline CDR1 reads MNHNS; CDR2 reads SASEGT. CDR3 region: CASTTRGWFSPLHF. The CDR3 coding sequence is TGTGCCAGCACCACCCGGGGTTGGTTTTCACCCCTCCACTTT.

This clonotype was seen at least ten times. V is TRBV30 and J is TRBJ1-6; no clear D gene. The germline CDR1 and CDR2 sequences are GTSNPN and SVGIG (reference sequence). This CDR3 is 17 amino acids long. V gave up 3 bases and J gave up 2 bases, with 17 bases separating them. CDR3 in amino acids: CAWRTRPHPTYNSPLHF. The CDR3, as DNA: TGTGCCTGGAGGACCCGGCCCCACCCGACCTATAATTCACCCCTCCACTTT.

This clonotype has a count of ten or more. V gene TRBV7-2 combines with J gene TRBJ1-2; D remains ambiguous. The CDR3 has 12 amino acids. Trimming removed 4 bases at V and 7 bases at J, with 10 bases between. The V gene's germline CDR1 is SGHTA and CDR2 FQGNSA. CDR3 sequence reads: CASSYPGSGYTF. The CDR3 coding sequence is TGTGCCAGCAGCTACCCCGGGAGTGGCTACACCTTC.

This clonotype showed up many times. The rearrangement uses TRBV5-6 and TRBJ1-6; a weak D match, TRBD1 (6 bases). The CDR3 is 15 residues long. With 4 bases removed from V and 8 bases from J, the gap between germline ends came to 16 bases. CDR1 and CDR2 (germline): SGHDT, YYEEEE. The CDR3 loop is CASSPRGAYHSPLHF. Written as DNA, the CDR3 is TGTGCCAGCAGCCCTCGGGGGGCGTATCATTCACCCCTCCACTTT.

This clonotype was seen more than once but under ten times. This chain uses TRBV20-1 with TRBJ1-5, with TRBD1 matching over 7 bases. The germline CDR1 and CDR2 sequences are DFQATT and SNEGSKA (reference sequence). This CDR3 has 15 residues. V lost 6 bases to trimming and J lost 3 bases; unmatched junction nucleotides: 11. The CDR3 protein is CSATRTGGNNQPQHF. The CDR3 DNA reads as TGCAGTGCCACCCGGACAGGAGGAAACAATCAGCCCCAGCATTTT.

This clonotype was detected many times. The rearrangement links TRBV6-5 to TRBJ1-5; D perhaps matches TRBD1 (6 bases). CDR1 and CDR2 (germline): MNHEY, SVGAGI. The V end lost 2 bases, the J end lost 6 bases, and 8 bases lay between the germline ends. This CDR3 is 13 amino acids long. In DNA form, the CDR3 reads TGTGCCAGCAGTTACGGGGGCGGTCAGCCCCAGCATTTT. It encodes CASSYGGGQPQHF.

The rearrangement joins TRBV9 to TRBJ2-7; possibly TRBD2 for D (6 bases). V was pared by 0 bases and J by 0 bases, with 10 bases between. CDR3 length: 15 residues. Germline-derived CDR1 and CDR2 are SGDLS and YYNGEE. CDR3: CASSVALADSYEQYF. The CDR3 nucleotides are TGTGCCAGCAGCGTAGCTTTAGCGGACTCCTACGAGCAGTACTTC.

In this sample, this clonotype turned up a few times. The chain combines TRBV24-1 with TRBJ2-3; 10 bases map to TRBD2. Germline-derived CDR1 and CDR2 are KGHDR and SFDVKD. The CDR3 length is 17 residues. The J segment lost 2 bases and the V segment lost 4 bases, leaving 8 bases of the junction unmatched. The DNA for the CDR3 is TGTGCCACCAGTGACCAGAAACTAGCGGGATTCACAGATACGCAGTATTTT. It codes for CATSDQKLAGFTDTQYF.

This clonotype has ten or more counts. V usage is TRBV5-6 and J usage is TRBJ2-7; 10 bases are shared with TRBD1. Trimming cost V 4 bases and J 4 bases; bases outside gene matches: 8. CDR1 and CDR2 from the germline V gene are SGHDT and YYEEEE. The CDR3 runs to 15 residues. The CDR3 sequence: CASSPGTGVLYEQYF. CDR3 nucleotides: TGTGCCAGCAGCCCCGGGACAGGGGTATTATACGAGCAGTACTTC.

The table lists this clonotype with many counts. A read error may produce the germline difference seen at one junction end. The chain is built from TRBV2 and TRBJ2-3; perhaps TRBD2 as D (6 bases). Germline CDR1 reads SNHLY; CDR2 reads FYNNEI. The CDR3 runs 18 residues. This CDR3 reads CASSLPSRGGSSTDTQYF. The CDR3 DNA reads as TGTGCCAGCAGTCTTCCTTCCCGGGGAGGATCTAGCACAGATACACAGTATTTT. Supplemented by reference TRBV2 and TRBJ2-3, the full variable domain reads EPEVTQTPSHQVTQMGQEVILRCVPISNHLYFYWYRQILGQKVEFLVSFYNNEISEKSEIFDDQFSVERPDGSNFTLKIRSTKLEDSAMYFCASSLPSRGGSSTDTQYFGPGTRLTVL.

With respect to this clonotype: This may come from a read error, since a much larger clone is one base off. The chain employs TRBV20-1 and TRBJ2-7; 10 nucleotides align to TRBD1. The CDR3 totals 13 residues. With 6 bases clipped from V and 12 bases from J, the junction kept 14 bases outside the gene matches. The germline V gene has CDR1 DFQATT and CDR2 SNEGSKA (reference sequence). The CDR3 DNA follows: TGCAGTGCAGGTCCGGGACAGGGGACGCCCTGGTACTTC. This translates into CSAGPGQGTPWYF.

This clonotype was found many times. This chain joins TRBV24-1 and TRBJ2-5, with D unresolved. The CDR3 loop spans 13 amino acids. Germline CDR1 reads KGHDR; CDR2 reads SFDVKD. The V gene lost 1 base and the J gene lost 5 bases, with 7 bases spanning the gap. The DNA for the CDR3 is TGTGCCACCAGTGATTTCCATCTGGAGACCCAGTACTTC. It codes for CATSDFHLETQYF.

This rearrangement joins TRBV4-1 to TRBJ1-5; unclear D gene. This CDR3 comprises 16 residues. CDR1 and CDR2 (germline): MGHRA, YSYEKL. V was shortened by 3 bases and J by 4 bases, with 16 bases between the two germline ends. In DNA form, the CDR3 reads TGCGCCAGCAGCCATGGACCGAGCAACTCGAATCAGCCCCAGCATTTT. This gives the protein CASSHGPSNSNQPQHF.